These T cell receptor beta chains were read from a single sample in a study of T cell repertoires in cytomegalovirus infection. These receptors are not linked to any known antigen. TCRdb used MiXCR to reprocess the reads, holding one entry per CDR3 protein. The sample shows about 310,000 distinct CDR3 sequences, around a quarter of them seen only once. The input for sequencing was cultured PBMCs, taken from culture after CMV antigen stimulation. The receptors stem from a human donor in good health (CMV status not recorded). Some clones in this sample may be carry-over from other donors' samples. Both conserved end residues are part of each CDR3.

V gene	J gene	CDR3 protein
TRBV19	TRBJ2-1	CATRGNEQFF
TRBV7-2	TRBJ2-1	CASSTGLFIHNEQFF
TRBV6-2/TRBV6-3	TRBJ2-1	CASSYSVSGIYNEQFF
TRBV7-2	TRBJ2-2	CASSLWTLPNTGELFF
TRBV6-6	TRBJ2-1	CASSYGRAPDEQFF
TRBV6-6	TRBJ1-2	CASSRDPAPYYGYTF
TRBV7-2	TRBJ2-1	CASSLEVLYNEQFF
TRBV27	TRBJ1-1	CASSQFGVANTEAFF
TRBV7-6	TRBJ2-6	CASSLLATGGAGANVLTF
TRBV7-2	TRBJ2-4	CASSLRWGDIQYF
TRBV11-2	TRBJ1-1	CASSPRSEAFF
TRBV19	TRBJ1-1	CASSRLIGTNTEAFF
TRBV19	TRBJ2-5	CASSIGTSGGQETQYF
TRBV6-2/TRBV6-3	TRBJ2-2	CASSYISTGELFF
TRBV4-3	TRBJ2-4	CASSQALAKNIQYF
TRBV27	TRBJ2-2	CASSRVGGWDTGELFF
TRBV19	TRBJ2-3	CASSIGNTQYF
TRBV11-2	TRBJ2-1	CASSSPLLSGEQFF
TRBV28	TRBJ2-2	CASSRYRGQPGELFF
TRBV6-5	TRBJ2-5	CASGEGRVAPYF
TRBV28	TRBJ1-2	CASRTGGASIPYGYTF
TRBV5-8	TRBJ1-3	CASSLRARGNSGNTIYF
TRBV6-5	TRBJ2-2	CASSYSIGFTGELFF